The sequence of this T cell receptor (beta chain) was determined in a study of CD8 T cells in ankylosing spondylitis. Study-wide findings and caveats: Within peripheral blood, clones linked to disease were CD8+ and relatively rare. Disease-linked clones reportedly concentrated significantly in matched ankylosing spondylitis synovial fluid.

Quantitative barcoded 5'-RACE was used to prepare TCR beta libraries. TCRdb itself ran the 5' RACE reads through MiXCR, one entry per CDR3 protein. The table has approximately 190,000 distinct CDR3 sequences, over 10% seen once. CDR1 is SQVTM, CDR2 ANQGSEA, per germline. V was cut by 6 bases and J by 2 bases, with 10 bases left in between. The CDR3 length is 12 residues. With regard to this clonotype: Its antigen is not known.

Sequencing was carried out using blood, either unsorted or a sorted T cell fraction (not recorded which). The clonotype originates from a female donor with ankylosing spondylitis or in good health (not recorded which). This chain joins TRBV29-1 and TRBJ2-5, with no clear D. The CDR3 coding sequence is TGCAGCGTCCCCGGGCTTCAAGAGACCCAGTACTTC. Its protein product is CSVPGLQETQYF.